Detailed here is one T cell receptor (beta chain). The source of the sample is a study of blood T cell repertoires in COVID-19. Sequenced by immunoSEQ multiplex PCR; TCRdb stores in-frame clones only, minus some. Among about 240,000 clones listed, around nine tenths were seen once. Cohort 3 recovery required two negative PCRs, clearance, or symptom resolution. The specimen sequenced was PBMCs or T cells enriched from blood (not recorded which). This clonotype was sampled from a woman aged 25 to 39 who had recovered from COVID-19.

The CDR3 DNA sequence: TGTGCCAGCAGTCCTCTTGGGGACAGGGATTCACCCCTCCACTTT. Protein sequence: CASSPLGDRDSPLHF. The chain uses TRBV27 and TRBJ1-6, with 9 bases aligning to TRBD1. Per the germline V gene, CDR1 is MNHEY and CDR2 is SMNVEV (reference sequence). V was clipped by 5 bases and J by 8 bases; unmatched bases: 7. The CDR3 runs to 15 residues.